This T cell receptor (beta chain) was observed in a study of T-cell memory formation after mild COVID-19. Overall study findings and caveats: Later expanders leaned toward CD4+, whereas clones contracting from day 15 to 85 were balanced CD4/CD8. Mainly in CM and EM were contracting CD4+ clones; CD8+ were in EMRA.

About this clonotype itself: Its antigen is not known.

Germline CDR1 is GTSNPN and CDR2 is SVGIG (reference sequence). The CDR3 has 13 amino acids. Trimming stripped 2 bases from V and 1 base from J, with 8 bases between. TCRalpha and TCRbeta libraries used 5'RACE with constant-segment primers and UMIs. Using its own MiXCR run on the 5' RACE reads, TCRdb lists one record per CDR3 protein. The sample gives about 560,000 distinct CDR3 sequences, about a fifth of which show up once; around 8.4% is in the top ten. The V call is TRBV30, the J call TRBJ1-1; D gene uncertain. This TCR was recovered from an adult woman who had mild COVID-19 (a few samples of this study predate the infection). Cell type and time point are not known. Input material: PBMCs or a T cell subset sorted from them (not recorded which). The CDR3 region has the DNA TGTGCCTGGAGTCTAGGAAGGAACACTGAAGCTTTCTTT. The encoded protein is CAWSLGRNTEAFF.